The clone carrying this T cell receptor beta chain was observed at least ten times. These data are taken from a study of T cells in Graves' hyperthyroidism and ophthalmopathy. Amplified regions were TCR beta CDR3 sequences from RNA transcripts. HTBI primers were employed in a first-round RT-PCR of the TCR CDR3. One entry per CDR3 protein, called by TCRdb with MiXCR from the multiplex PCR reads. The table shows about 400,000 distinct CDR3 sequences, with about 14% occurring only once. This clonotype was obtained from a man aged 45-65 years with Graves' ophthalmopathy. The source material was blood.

The CDR3 reads CASSLGSPGNTIYF. The DNA for the CDR3 is TGTGCCAGCAGCCTCGGATCTCCTGGAAACACCATATATTTT. V usage is TRBV14 and J usage is TRBJ1-3; no definite D call. Per the germline V gene, CDR1 is SGHDN and CDR2 is FVKESK. Trimming took off 4 bases at V and 2 bases at J, with 9 bases between the two ends. This CDR3 is built from 14 residues.